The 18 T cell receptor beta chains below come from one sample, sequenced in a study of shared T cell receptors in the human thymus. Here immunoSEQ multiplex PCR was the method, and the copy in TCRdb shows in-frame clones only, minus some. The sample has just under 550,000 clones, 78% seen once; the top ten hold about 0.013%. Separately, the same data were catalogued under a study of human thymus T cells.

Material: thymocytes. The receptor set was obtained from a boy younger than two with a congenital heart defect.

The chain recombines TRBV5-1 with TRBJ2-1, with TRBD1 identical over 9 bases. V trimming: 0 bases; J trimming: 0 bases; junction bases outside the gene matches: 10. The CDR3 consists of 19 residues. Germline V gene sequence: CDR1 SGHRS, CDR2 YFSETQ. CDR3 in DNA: TGCGCCAGCAGCTTGGCCCGGGACAGGGCATCCAGCTCCTACAATGAGCAGTTCTTC. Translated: CASSLARDRASSSYNEQFF.

The CDR3 loop reads CASRRGTSGSWADTQYF. The CDR3 coding sequence is TGCGCCAGCAGACGGGGGACTAGCGGGAGCTGGGCAGATACGCAGTATTTT. The V gene is TRBV5-1, the J gene TRBJ2-3, with 14 bases identical to TRBD2. CDR3 length: 17 amino acids. V gave up 5 bases and J gave up 4 bases; unmatched junction bases: 9. CDR1 and CDR2 (germline): SGHRS, YFSETQ.

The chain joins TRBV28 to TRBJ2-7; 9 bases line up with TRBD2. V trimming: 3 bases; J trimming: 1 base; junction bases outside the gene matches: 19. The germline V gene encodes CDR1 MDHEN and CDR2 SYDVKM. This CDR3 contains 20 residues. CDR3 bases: TGTGCCAGCAGTTTCCTGGAGAGCCCCCCTGGGACTAGCTCATCCTACGAGCAGTACTTC. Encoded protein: CASSFLESPPGTSSSYEQYF.

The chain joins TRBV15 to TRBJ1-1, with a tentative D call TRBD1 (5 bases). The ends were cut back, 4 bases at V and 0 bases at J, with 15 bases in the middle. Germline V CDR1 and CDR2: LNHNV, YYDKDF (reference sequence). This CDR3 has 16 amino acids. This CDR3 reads CATSTPAGGMNTEAFF. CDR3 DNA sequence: TGTGCCACCAGCACCCCGGCGGGGGGGATGAACACTGAAGCTTTCTTT.

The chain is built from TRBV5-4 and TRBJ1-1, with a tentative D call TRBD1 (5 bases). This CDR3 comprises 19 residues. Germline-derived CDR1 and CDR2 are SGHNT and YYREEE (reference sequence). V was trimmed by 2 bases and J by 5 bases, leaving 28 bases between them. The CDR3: CASSFWVGGPRMGSTEAFF. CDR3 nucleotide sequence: TGTGCCAGCAGCTTTTGGGTGGGGGGTCCCCGAATGGGAAGTACTGAAGCTTTCTTT. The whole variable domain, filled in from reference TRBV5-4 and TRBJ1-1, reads ETGVTQSPTHLIKTRGQQVTLRCSSQSGHNTVSWYQQALGQGPQFIFQYYREEENGRGNFPPRFSGLQFPNYSSELNVNALELDDSALYLCASSFWVGGPRMGSTEAFFGQGTRLTVV.

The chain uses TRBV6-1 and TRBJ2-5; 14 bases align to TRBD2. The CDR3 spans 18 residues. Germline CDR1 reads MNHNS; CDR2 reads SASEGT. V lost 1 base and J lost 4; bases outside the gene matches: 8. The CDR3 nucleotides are TGTGCCAGCAGTGAAGTAGCCGGGACTAGCGGGAGAAGAGAGACCCAGTACTTC. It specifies CASSEVAGTSGRRETQYF.

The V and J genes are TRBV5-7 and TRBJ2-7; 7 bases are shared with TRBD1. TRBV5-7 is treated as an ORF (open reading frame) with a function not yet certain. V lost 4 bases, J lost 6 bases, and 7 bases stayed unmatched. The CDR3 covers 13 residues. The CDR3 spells CASSVTGLGEQYF. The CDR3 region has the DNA TGTGCCAGCAGCGTGACAGGGTTAGGCGAGCAGTACTTC.

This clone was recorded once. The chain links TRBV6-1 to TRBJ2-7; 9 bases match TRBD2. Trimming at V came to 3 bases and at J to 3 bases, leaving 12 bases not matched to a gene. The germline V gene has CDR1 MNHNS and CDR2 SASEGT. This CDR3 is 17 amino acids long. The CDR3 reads CASSEGGPRGRVYEQYF. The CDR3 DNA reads TGTGCCAGCAGTGAGGGGGGGCCGCGCGGGAGGGTCTACGAGCAGTACTTC.

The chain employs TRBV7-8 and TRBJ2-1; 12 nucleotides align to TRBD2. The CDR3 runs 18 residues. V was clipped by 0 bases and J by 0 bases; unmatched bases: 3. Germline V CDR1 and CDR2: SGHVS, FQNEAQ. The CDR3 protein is CASSLALTSGSSYNEQFF. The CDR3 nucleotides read TGTGCCAGCAGCTTAGCCCTGACTAGCGGGAGCTCCTACAATGAGCAGTTCTTC.

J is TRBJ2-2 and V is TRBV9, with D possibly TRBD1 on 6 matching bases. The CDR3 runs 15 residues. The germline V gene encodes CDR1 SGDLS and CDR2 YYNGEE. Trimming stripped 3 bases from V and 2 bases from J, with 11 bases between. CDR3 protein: CASSANRANTGELFF. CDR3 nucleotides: TGTGCCAGCAGCGCCAACAGGGCTAACACCGGGGAGCTGTTTTTT.

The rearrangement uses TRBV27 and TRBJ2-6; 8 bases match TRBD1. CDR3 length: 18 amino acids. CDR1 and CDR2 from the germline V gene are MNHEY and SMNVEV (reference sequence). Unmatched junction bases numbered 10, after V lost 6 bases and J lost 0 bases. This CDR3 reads CASSPTGGRDSGANVLTF. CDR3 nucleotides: TGTGCCAGCAGCCCTACAGGGGGACGAGACTCTGGGGCCAACGTCCTGACTTTC. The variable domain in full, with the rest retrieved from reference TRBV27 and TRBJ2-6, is EAQVTQNPRYLITVTGKKLTVTCSQNMNHEYMSWYRQDPGLGLRQIYYSMNVEVTDKGDVPEGYKVSRKEKRNFPLILESPSPNQTSLYFCASSPTGGRDSGANVLTFGAGSRLTVL.

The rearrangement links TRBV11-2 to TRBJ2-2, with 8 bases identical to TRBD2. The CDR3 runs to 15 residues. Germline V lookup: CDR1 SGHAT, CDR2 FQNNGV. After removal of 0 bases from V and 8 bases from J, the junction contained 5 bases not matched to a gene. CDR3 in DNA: TGTGCCAGCAGCTTAGAAAGGCGGGGGGCTGGGGAGCTGTTTTTT. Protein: CASSLERRGAGELFF.

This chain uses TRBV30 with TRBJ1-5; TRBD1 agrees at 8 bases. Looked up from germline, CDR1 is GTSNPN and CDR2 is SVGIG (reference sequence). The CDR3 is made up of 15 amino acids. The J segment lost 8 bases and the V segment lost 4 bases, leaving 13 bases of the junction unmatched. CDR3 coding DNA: TGTGCCTGGAATCCAGGACAGGGCCAAGAAGAGCCCCAGCATTTT. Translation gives CAWNPGQGQEEPQHF.

The CDR3 nucleotides are TGTGCCAGCAGTTTATGCCCCGATCAGGGGTGGGAGACCCAGTACTTC. Translating gives CASSLCPDQGWETQYF. The chain employs TRBV28 and TRBJ2-5; the D gene is possibly TRBD1 (6 bases). Trimming shortened V by 0 bases and J by 5 bases, and 16 bases separated the two germline ends. This CDR3 is built from 16 residues. Germline values: CDR1 MDHEN, CDR2 SYDVKM.

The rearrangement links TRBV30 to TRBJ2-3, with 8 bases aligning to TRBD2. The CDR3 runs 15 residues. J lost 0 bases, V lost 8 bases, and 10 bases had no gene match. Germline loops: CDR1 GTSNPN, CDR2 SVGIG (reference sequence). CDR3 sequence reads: CAIRGGYSSTDTQYF. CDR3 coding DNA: TGTGCCATCCGGGGGGGCTACTCTAGCACAGATACGCAGTATTTT.

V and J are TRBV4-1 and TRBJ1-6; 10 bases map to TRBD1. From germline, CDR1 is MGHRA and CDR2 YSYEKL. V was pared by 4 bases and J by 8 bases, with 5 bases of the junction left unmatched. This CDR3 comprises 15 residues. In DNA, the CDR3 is TGCGCCAGCAGCCCGAGCGGACAGGGGGATTCACCCCTCCACTTT. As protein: CASSPSGQGDSPLHF.

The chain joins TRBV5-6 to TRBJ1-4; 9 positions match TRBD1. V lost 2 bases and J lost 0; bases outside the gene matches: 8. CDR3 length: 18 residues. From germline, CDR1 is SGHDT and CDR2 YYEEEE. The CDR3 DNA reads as TGTGCCAGCAGCTTCAAAGGACAGGGGAACGCAACTAATGAAAAACTGTTTTTT. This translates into CASSFKGQGNATNEKLFF. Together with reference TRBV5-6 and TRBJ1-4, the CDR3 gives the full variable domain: DAGVTQSPTHLIKTRGQQVTLRCSPKSGHDTVSWYQQALGQGPQFIFQYYEEEERQRGNFPDRFSGHQFPNYSSELNVNALLLGDSALYLCASSFKGQGNATNEKLFFGSGTQLSVL.

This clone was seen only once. CDR3 coding DNA: TGTGCCAGCAGCTTAGTTGCGGTTGAGGCTAACTATGGCTACACCTTC. Encoded protein: CASSLVAVEANYGYTF. The gene calls are TRBV11-2 and TRBJ1-2; D call uncertain. Germline V gene sequence: CDR1 SGHAT, CDR2 FQNNGV. Between the trimmed V and J ends, which lost 1 base and 0 bases, there was a span of 12 bases. The CDR3 extends over 16 amino acids.